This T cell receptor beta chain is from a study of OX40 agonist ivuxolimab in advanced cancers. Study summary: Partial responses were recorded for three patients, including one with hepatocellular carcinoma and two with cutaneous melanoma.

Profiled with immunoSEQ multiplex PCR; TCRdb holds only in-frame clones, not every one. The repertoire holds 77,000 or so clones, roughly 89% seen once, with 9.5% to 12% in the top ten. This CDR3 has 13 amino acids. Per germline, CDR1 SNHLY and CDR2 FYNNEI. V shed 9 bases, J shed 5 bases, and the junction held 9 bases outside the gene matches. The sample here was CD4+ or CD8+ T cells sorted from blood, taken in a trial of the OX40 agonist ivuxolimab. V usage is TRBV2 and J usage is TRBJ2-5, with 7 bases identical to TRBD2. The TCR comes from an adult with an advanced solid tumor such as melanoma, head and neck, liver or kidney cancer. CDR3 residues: CASRLAAGETQYF. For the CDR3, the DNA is TGTGCCAGTAGGCTAGCGGCTGGGGAGACCCAGTACTTC.